This T cell receptor (beta chain) was retrieved from a study of siplizumab effects on memory and regulatory T cells. The CDR3 totals 14 residues. V was pared by 5 bases and J by 5 bases, with 16 bases between. Germline-derived CDR1 and CDR2 are SGHVS and FNYEAQ. Assay: immunoSEQ multiplex PCR; the TCRdb copy retains only in-frame clones and omits some. Among roughly 64,000 clones listed, just over 95% were seen once. This TCR was recovered from a human donor in good health. This chain links TRBV7-6 with TRBJ2-7, with D possibly being TRBD1 (5 bases). The sample consisted of naive CD8+ T cells sorted from blood. The DNA of the CDR3 is TGTGCCAGCAGCCCCGAGGCAGGGTCCCACGAGCAGTACTTC. Translating gives CASSPEAGSHEQYF.